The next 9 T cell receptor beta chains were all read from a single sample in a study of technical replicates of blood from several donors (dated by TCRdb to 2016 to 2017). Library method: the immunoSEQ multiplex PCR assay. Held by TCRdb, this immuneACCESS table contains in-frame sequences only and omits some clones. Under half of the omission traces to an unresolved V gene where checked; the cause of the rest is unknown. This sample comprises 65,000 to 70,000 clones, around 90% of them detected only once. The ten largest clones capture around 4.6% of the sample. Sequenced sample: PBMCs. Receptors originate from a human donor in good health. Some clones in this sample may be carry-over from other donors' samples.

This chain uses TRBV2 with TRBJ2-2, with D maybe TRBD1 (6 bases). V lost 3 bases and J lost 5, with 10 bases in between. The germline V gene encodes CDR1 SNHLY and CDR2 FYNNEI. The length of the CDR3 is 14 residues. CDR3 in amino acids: CASSEGHKTGELFF. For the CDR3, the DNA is TGTGCCAGCAGTGAGGGACACAAGACCGGGGAGCTGTTTTTT.

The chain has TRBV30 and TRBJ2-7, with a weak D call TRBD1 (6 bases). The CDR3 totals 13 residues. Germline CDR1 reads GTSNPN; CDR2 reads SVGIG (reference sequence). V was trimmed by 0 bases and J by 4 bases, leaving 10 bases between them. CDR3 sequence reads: CAWSVQGSYEQYF. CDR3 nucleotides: TGTGCCTGGAGTGTACAGGGTTCTTACGAGCAGTACTTC.

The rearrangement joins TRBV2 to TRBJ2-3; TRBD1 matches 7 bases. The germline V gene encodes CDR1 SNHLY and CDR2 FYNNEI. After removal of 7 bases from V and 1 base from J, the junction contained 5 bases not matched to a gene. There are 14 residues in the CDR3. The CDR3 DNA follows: TGTGCCAGCACCAGACAGGGTGGCACAGATACGCAGTATTTT. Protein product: CASTRQGGTDTQYF.

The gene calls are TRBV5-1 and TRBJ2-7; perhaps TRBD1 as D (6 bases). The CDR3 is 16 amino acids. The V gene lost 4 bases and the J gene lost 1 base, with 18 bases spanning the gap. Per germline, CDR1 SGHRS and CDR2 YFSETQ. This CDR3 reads CASSRRLGTTSYEQYF. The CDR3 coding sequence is TGCGCCAGCAGCCGACGACTTGGGACAACTTCCTACGAGCAGTACTTC.

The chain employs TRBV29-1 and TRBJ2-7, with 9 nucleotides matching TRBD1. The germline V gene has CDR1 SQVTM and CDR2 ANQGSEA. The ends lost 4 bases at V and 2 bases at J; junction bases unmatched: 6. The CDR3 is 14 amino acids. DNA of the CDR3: TGCAGCGTTGTTTGGGACAGGGTAACCTACGAGCAGTACTTC. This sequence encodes CSVVWDRVTYEQYF.

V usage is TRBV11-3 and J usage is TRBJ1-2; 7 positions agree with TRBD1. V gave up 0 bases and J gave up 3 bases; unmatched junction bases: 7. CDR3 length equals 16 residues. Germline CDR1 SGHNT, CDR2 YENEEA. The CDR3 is CASSLDRTGPYYGYTF. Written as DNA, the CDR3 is TGTGCCAGCAGCTTAGACCGGACAGGTCCCTACTATGGCTACACCTTC.

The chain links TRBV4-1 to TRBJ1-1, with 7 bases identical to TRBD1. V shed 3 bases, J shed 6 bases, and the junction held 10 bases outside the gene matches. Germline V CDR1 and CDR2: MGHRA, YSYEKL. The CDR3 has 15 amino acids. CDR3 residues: CASSHQTGTAPEAFF. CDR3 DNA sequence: TGCGCCAGCAGCCACCAGACAGGGACAGCCCCTGAAGCTTTCTTT.

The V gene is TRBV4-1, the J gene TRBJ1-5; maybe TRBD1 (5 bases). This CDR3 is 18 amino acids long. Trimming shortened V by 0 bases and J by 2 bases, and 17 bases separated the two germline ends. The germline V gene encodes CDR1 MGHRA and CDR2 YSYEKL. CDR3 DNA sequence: TGCGCCAGCAGCCAAGATATTCGATCGGACACACGCAATCAGCCCCAGCATTTT. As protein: CASSQDIRSDTRNQPQHF.

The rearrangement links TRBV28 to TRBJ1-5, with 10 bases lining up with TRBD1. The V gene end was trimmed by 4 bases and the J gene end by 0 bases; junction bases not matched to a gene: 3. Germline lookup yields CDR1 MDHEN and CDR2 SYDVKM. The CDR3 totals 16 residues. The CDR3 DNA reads TGTGCCAGCAGTTATCGACAGGGGGCTAGCAATCAGCCCCAGCATTTT. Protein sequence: CASSYRQGASNQPQHF.